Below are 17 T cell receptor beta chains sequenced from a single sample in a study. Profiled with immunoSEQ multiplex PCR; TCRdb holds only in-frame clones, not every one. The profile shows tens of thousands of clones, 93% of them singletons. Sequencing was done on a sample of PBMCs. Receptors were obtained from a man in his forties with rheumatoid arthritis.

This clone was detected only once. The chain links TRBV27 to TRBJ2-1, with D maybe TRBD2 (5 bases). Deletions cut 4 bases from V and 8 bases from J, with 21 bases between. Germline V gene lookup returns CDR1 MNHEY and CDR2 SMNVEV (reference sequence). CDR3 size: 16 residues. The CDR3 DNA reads TGTGCCAGCAGTTCCCCCCACTCCGGGAAGTGGTATGAGCAGTTCTTC. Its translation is CASSSPHSGKWYEQFF.

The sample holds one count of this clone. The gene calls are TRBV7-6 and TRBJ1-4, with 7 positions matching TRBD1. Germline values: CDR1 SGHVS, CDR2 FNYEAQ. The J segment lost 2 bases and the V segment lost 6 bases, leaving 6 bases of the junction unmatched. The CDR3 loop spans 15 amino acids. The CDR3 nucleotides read TGTGCCAGCAGTCCAGGGGGGGGGACTAATGAAAAACTGTTTTTT. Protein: CASSPGGGTNEKLFF.

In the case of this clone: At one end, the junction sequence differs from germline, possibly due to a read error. DNA for the CDR3: TGTGCCAGCAGCCCAGAGACAGGGAGGTACGTGCAGTACTTC. Its translation: CASSPETGRYVQYF. The J gene is TRBJ2-7, the V gene TRBV9; a weak D match, TRBD1 (7 bases). CDR3 length equals 14 residues. Germline CDR1 is SGDLS and CDR2 is YYNGEE.

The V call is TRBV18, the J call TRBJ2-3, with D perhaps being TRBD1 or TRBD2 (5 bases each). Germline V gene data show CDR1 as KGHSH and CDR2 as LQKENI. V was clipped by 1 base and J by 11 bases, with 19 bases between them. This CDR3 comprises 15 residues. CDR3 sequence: CASSPLDGTEPRQYF. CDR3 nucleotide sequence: TGTGCCAGCTCACCACTAGACGGGACCGAACCTCGGCAGTATTTT.

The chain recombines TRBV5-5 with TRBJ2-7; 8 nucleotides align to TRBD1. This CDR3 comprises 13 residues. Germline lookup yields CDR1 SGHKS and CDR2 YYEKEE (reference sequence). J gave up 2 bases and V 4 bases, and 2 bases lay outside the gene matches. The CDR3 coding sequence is TGTGCCAGCAGCCAACAGGGGGCCTACGAGCAGTACTTC. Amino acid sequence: CASSQQGAYEQYF.

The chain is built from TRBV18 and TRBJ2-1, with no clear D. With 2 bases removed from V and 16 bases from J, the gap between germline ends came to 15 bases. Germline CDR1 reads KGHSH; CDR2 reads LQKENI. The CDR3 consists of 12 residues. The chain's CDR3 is CASSPDQQQPFF. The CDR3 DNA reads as TGTGCCAGCTCACCAGATCAGCAGCAACCTTTCTTC. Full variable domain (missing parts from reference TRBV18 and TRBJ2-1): NAGVMQNPRHLVRRRGQEARLRCSPMKGHSHVYWYRQLPEEGLKFMVYLQKENIIDESGMPKERFSAEFPKEGPSILRIQQVVRGDSAAYFCASSPDQQQPFFGPGTRLTVL.

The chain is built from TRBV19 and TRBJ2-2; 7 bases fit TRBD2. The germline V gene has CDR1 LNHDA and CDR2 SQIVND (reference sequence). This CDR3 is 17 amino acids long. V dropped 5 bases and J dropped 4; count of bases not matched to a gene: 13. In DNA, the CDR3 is TGTGCCAGTAGTTGGGAGGGAAGGGTCGGTGTCACCGGGGAGCTGTTTTTT. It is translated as CASSWEGRVGVTGELFF.

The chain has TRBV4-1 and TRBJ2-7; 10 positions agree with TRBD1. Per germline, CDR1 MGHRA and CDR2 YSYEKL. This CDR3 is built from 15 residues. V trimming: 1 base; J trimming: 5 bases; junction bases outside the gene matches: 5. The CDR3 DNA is TGCGCCAGCAGCCAAGCGGGACAGGGGAGGCACGAGCAGTACTTC. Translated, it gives CASSQAGQGRHEQYF.

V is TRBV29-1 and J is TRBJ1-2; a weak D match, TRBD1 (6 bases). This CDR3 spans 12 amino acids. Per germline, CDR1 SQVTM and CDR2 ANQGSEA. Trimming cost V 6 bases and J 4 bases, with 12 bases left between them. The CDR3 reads CSVGRGGYGYTF. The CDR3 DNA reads TGCAGCGTGGGCAGGGGAGGCTATGGCTACACCTTC.

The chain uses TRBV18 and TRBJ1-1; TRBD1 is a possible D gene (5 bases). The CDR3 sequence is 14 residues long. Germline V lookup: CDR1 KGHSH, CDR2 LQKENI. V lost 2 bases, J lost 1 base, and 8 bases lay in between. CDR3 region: CASSPVTENTEAFF. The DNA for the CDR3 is TGTGCCAGCTCACCAGTGACAGAGAACACTGAAGCTTTCTTT.

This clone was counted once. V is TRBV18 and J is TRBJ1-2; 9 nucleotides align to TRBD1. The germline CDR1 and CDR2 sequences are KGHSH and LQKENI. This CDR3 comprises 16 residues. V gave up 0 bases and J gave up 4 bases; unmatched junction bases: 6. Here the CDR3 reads CASSPPGGQGTYGYTF. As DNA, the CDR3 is TGTGCCAGCTCACCACCCGGGGGACAGGGTACCTATGGCTACACCTTC.

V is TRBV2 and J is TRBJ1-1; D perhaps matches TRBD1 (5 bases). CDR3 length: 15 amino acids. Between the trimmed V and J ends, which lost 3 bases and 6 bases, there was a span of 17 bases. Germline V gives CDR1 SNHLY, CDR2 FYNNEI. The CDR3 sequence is CASSEGWARGAEAFF. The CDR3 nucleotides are TGTGCCAGCAGTGAGGGGTGGGCAAGAGGGGCTGAAGCTTTCTTT.

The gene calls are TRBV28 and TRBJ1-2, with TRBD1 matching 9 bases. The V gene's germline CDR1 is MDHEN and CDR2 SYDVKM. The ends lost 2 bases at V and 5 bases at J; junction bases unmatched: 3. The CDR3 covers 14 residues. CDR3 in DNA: TGTGCCAGCAGTTTACCGGGACAGGGTTATGGCTACACCTTC. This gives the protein CASSLPGQGYGYTF.

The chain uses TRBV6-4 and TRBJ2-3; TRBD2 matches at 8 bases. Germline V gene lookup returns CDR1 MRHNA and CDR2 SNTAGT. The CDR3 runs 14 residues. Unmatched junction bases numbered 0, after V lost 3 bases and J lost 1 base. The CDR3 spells CASSERGGTDTQYF. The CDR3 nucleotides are TGTGCCAGCAGTGAGCGGGGGGGCACAGATACGCAGTATTTT.

CDR3 residues: CASSPHSANTGELFF. The DNA of the CDR3 is TGTGCCAGCAGCCCCCACAGTGCGAACACCGGGGAGCTGTTTTTT. V gene TRBV7-2 combines with J gene TRBJ2-2; no clear D. Germline assignment: CDR1 SGHTA and CDR2 FQGNSA. V dropped 5 bases and J dropped 0 bases, with 10 bases sitting between them. The CDR3 is 15 amino acids.

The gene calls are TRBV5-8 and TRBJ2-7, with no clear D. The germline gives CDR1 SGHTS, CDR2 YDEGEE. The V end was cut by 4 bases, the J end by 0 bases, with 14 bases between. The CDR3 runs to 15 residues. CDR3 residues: CASSARTESSYEQYF. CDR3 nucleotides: TGTGCCAGCAGCGCCCGGACGGAGAGCTCCTACGAGCAGTACTTC. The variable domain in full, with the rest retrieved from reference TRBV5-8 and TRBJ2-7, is EAGVTQSPTHLIKTRGQQATLRCSPISGHTSVYWYQQALGLGLQFLLWYDEGEERNRGNFPPRFSGRQFPNYSSELNVNALELEDSALYLCASSARTESSYEQYFGPGTRLTVT.

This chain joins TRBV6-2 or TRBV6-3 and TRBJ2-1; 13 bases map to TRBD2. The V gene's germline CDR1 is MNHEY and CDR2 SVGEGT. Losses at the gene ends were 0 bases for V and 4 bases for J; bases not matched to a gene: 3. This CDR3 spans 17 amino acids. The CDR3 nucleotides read TGTGCCAGCAGTTACTCGGGACTAGCGGGAATTTACAATGAGCAGTTCTTC. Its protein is CASSYSGLAGIYNEQFF.